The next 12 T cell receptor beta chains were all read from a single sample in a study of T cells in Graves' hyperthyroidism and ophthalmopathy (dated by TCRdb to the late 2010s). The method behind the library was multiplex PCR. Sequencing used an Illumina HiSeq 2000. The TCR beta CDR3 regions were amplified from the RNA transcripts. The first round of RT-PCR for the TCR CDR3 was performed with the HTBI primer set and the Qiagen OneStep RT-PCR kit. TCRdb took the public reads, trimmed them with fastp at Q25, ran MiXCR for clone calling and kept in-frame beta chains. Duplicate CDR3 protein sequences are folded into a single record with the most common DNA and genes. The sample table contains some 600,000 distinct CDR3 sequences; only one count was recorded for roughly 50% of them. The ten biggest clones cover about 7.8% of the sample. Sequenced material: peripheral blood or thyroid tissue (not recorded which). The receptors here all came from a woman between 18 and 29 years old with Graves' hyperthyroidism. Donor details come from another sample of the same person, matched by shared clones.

The CDR3 is CASSVLLSEPSYEQYF. In nucleotides, the CDR3 is TGTGCCAGCAGTGTTTTACTGTCCGAACCCTCCTACGAGCAGTACTTC. The chain recombines TRBV2 with TRBJ2-7; D unresolved. The length of the CDR3 is 16 residues. The ends were cut back, 4 bases at V and 0 bases at J, with 16 bases in the middle. CDR1 is SNHLY, CDR2 FYNNEI, per germline.

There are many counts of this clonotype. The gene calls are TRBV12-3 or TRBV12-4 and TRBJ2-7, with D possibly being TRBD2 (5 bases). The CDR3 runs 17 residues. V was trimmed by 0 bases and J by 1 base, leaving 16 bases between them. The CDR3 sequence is CASSLARSGDGSYEQYF. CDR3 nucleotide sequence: TGTGCCAGCAGTTTAGCGCGGTCCGGGGATGGGTCCTACGAGCAGTACTTC.

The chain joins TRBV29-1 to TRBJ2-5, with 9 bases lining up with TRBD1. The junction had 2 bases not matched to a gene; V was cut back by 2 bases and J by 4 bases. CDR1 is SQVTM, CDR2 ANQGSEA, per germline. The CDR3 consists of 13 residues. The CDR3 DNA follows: TGCAGCGTTGAATACAGGGGGCTAGAGACCCAGTACTTC. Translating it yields CSVEYRGLETQYF. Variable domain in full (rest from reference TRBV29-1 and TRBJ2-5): SAVISQKPSRDICQRGTSLTIQCQVDSQVTMMFWYRQQPGQSLTLIATANQGSEATYESGFVIDKFPISRPNLTFSTLTVSNMSPEDSSIYLCSVEYRGLETQYFGPGTRLLVL.

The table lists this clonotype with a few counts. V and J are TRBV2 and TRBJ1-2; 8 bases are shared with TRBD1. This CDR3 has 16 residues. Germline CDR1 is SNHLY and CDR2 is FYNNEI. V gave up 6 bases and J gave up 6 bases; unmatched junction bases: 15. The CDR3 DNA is TGTGCCAGCAGCCTGAGTAGTCCTGACAGGGGTGATGGCTACACCTTC. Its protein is CASSLSSPDRGDGYTF. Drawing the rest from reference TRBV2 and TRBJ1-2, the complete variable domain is EPEVTQTPSHQVTQMGQEVILRCVPISNHLYFYWYRQILGQKVEFLVSFYNNEISEKSEIFDDQFSVERPDGSNFTLKIRSTKLEDSAMYFCASSLSSPDRGDGYTFGSGTRLTVV.

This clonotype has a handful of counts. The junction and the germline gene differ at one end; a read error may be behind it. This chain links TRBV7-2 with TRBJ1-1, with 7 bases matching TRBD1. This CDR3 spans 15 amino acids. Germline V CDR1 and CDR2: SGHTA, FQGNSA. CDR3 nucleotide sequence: TGCGCCAGCAGCCAAATTACAGGGGCGGACACTGAAGCTTTCTTT. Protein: CASSQITGADTEAFF.

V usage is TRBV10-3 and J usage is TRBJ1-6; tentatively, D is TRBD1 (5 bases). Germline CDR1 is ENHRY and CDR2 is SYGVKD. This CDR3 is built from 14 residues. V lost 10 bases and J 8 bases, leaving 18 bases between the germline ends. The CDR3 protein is CASREEGWDSPLHF. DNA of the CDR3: TGTGCCAGCAGGGAGGAGGGGTGGGATTCACCCCTCCACTTT.

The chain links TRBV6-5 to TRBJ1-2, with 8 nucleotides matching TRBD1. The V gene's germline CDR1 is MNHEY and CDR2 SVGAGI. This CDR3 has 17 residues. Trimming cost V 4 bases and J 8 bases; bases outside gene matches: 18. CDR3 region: CASSFDRRTGIKQGYTF. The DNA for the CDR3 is TGTGCCAGCAGTTTCGACCGAAGGACAGGGATAAAACAAGGCTACACCTTC.

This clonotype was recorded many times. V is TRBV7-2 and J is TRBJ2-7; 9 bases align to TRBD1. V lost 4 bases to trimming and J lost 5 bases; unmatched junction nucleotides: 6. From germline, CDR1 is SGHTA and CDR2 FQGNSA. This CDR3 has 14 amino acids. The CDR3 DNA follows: TGTGCCAGCAGCTCGCGGACAGGGGCCCACGAGCAGTACTTC. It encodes CASSSRTGAHEQYF.

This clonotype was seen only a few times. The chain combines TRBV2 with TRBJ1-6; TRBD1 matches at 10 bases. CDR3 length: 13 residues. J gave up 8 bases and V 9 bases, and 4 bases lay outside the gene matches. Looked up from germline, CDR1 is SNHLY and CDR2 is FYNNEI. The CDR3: CARVDRGDSPLHF. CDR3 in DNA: TGTGCCAGAGTGGACAGGGGGGATTCACCCCTCCACTTT. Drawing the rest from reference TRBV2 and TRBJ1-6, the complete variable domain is EPEVTQTPSHQVTQMGQEVILRCVPISNHLYFYWYRQILGQKVEFLVSFYNNEISEKSEIFDDQFSVERPDGSNFTLKIRSTKLEDSAMYFCARVDRGDSPLHFGNGTRLTVT.

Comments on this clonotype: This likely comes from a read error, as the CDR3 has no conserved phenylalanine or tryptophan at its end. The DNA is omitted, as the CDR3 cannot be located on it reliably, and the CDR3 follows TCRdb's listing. The CDR3: CATSPGSY. The chain uses TRBV24-1 and TRBJ1-4. Germline V lookup: CDR1 KGHDR, CDR2 SFDVKD. The CDR3 has 8 residues if both end residues are counted.

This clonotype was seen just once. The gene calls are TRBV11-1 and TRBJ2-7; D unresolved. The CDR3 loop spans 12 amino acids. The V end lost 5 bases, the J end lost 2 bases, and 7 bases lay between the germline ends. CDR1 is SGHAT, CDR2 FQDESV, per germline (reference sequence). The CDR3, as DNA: TGTGCCAGCAGCCCCTCGACCTACGAGCAGTACTTC. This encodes CASSPSTYEQYF.

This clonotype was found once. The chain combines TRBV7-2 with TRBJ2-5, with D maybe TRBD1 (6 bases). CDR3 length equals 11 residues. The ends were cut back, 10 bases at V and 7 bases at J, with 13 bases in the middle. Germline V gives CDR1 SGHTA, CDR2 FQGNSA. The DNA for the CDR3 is TGTGCCATCAGACCCAGGGGGACCCAGTACTTC. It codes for CAIRPRGTQYF.